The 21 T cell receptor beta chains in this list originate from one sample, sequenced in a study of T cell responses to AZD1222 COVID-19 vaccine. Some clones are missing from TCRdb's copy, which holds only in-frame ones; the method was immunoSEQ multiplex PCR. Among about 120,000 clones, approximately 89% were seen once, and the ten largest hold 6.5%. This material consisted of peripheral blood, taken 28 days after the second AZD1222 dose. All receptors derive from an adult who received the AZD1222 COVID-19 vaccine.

CDR3 in amino acids: CASSLRQFGYTF. As DNA, the CDR3 is TGTGCCAGCAGCTTGCGGCAGTTTGGCTACACCTTC. This sequence joins TRBV5-4 and TRBJ1-2; D is undetermined. CDR3 length: 12 amino acids. Germline values: CDR1 SGHNT, CDR2 YYREEE (reference sequence). Trimming stripped 1 base from V and 7 bases from J, with 8 bases between.

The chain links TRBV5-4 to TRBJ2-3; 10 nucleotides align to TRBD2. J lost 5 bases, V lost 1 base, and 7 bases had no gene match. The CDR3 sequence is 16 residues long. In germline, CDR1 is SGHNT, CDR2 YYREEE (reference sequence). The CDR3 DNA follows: TGTGCCAGCAGCTTGAGGGTAGCGGGGGGAGTAGATACGCAGTATTTT. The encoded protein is CASSLRVAGGVDTQYF.

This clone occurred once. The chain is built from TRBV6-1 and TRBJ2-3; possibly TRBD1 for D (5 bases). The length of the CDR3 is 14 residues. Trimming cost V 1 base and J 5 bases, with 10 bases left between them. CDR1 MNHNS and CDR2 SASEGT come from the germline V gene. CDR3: CASSEGLGVDTQYF. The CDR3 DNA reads TGTGCCAGCAGTGAAGGTCTAGGGGTAGATACGCAGTATTTT.

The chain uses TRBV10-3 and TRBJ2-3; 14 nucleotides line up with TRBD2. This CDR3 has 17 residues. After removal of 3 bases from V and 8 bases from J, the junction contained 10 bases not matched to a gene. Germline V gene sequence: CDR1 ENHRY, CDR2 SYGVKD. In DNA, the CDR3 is TGTGCCATCAGTGAAGGGGAAGGACTAGCGGGGGGAAGTACGCAGTATTTT. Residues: CAISEGEGLAGGSTQYF.

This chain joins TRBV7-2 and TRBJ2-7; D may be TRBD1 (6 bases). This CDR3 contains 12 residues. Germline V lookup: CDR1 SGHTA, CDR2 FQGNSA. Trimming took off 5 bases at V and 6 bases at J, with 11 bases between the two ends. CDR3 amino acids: CASSRRGGEQYF. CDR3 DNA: TGTGCCAGCAGCAGGCGAGGGGGCGAGCAGTACTTC. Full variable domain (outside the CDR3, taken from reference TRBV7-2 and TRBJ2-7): GAGVSQSPSNKVTEKGKDVELRCDPISGHTALYWYRQSLGQGLEFLIYFQGNSAPDKSGLPSDRFSAERTGGSVSTLTIQRTQQEDSAVYLCASSRRGGEQYFGPGTRLTVT.

In DNA form, the CDR3 reads TGTGCCATCAGTGAGTCGACAGGGGGCTATGGCTACACCTTC. This gives the protein CAISESTGGYGYTF. This chain joins TRBV10-3 and TRBJ1-2; 9 nucleotides align to TRBD1. CDR3 length equals 14 residues. V lost 0 bases to trimming and J lost 4 bases; unmatched junction nucleotides: 0. Germline CDR1 and CDR2: ENHRY and SYGVKD.

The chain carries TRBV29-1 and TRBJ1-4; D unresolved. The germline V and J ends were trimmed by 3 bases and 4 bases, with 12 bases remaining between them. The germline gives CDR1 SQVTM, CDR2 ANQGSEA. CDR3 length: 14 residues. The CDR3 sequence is CSVEMGIGNEKLFF. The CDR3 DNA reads TGCAGCGTTGAGATGGGGATCGGTAATGAAAAACTGTTTTTT.

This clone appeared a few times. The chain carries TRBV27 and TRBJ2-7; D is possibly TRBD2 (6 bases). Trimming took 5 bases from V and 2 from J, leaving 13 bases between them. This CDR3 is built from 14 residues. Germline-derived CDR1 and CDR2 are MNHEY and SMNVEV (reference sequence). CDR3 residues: CASSAGTRPYEQYF. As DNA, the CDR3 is TGTGCCAGCAGTGCTGGGACTCGTCCCTACGAGCAGTACTTC.

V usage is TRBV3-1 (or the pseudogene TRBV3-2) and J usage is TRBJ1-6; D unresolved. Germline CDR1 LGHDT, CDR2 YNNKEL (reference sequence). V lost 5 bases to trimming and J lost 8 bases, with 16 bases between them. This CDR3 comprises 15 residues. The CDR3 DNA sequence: TGTGCCAGCAGCGACACCGGGTCCATCGATTCACCCCTCCACTTT. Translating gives CASSDTGSIDSPLHF.

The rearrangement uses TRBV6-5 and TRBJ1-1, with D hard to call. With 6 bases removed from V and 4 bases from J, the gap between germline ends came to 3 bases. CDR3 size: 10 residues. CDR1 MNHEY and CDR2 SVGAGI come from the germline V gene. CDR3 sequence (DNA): TGTGCCAGCAGGTTCACTGAAGCTTTCTTT. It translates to CASRFTEAFF.

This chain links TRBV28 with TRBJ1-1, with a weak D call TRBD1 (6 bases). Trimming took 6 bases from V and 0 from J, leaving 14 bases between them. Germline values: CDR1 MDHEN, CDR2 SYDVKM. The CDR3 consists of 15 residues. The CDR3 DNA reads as TGTGCCAGCAGGCCTCCGGGACAAATGAACACTGAAGCTTTCTTT. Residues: CASRPPGQMNTEAFF. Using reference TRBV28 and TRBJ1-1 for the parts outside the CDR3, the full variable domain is DVKVTQSSRYLVKRTGEKVFLECVQDMDHENMFWYRQDPGLGLRLIYFSYDVKMKEKGDIPEGYSVSREKKERFSLILESASTNQTSMYLCASRPPGQMNTEAFFGQGTRLTVV.

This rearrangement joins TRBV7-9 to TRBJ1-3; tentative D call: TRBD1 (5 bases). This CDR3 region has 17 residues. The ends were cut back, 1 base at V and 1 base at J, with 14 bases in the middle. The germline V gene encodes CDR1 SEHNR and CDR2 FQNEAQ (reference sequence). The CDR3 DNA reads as TGTGCCAGCAGCTTAGAAAGGGGACTGGCTTCTGGAAACACCATATATTTT. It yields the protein CASSLERGLASGNTIYF. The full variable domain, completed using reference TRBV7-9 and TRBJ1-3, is DTGVSQNPRHKITKRGQNVTFRCDPISEHNRLYWYRQTLGQGPEFLTYFQNEAQLEKSRLLSDRFSAERPKGSFSTLEIQRTEQGDSAMYLCASSLERGLASGNTIYFGEGSWLTVV.

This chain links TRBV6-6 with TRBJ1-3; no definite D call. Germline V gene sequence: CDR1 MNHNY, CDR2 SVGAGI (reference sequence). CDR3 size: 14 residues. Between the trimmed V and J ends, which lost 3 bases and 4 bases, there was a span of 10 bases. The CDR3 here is CASSYGLVGNTIYF. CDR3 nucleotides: TGTGCCAGCAGTTATGGACTGGTCGGAAACACCATATATTTT.

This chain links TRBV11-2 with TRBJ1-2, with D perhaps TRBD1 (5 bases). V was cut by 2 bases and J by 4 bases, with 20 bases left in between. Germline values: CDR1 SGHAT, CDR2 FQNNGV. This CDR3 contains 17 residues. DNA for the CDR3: TGTGCCAGCAGCTTAATTTGGCGTGGGCAGGGCGGCTATGGCTACACCTTC. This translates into CASSLIWRGQGGYGYTF.

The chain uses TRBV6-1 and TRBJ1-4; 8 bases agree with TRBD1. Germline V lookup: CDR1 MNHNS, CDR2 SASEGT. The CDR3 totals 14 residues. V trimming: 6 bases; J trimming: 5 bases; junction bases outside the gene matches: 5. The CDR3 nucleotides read TGTGCCAGCAGCCCCCGGGACAGGAATGAAAAACTGTTTTTT. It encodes CASSPRDRNEKLFF.

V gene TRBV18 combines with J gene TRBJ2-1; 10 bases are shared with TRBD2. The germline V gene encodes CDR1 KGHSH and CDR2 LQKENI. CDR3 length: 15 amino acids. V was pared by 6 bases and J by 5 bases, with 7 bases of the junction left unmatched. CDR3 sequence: CASSLRTSGHNEQFF. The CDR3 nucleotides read TGTGCCAGCTCCCTTAGGACTAGCGGACACAATGAGCAGTTCTTC.

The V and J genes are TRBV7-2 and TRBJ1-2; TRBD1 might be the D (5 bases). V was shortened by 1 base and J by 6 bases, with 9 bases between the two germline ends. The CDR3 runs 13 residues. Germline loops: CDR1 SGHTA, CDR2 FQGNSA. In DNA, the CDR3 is TGTGCCAGCAGCTTAGGCAGGGATCATGGCTACACCTTC. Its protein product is CASSLGRDHGYTF.

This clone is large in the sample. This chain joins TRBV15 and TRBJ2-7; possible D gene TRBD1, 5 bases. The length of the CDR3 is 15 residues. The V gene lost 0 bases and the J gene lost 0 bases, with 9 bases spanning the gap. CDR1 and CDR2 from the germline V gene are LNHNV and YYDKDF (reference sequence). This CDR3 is CATSRDGQGSYEQYF. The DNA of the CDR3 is TGTGCCACCAGCAGAGATGGGCAGGGCTCCTACGAGCAGTACTTC.

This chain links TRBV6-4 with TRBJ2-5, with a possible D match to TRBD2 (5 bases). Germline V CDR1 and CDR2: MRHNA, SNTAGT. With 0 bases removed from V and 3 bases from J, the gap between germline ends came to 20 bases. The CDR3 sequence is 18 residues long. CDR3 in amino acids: CASSDSGVVGSEKETQYF. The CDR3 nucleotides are TGTGCCAGCAGTGACTCGGGTGTGGTGGGTAGCGAGAAAGAGACCCAGTACTTC.

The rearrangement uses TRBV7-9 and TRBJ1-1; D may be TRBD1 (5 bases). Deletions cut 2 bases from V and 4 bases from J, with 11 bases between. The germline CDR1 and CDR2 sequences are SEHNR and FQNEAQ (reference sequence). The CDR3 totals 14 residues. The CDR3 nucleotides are TGTGCCAGCAGCTTAAATACGGGGGGCACTGAAGCTTTCTTT. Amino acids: CASSLNTGGTEAFF.

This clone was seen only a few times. The CDR3 is CASSLRQGFNEKLFF. In DNA form, the CDR3 reads TGTGCCAGCAGCCTTCGACAGGGGTTTAATGAAAAACTGTTTTTT. The chain combines TRBV11-2 with TRBJ1-4; 8 bases agree with TRBD1. Losses at the gene ends were 5 bases for V and 4 bases for J; bases not matched to a gene: 6. The CDR3 is made up of 15 amino acids. Germline V gives CDR1 SGHAT, CDR2 FQNNGV.